This record concerns one T cell receptor beta chain sequence. Its target is not known. Trimming took off 5 bases at V and 4 bases at J, with 12 bases between the two ends. This CDR3 contains 13 residues. Germline-derived CDR1 and CDR2 are SGHRS and YFSETQ. 60 Vbeta and 13 Jbeta primers were used in PCR. Method: immunoSEQ multiplex PCR; TCRdb's copy keeps in-frame clones and lacks some. The table has some 140,000 clones, around 80% seen once; the top ten hold about 2%. This sample stems from a study of cytomegalovirus exposure and HLA in healthy donors. Study results and caveats: Follow-up analysis seemed to connect common viral pathogens with several of the most significant clusters identified. Analyzed later, association rates of TCRs varied across HLA loci, with DRB1 most and HLA-C fewest.

The rearrangement links TRBV5-1 to TRBJ1-2; D gene unclear. The TCR comes from a female donor in good health and CMV-seropositive. Sequenced sample: PBMCs. This CDR3 is CASSSMESYGYTF. The CDR3 DNA is TGCGCCAGCAGTTCGATGGAGAGCTATGGCTACACCTTC.